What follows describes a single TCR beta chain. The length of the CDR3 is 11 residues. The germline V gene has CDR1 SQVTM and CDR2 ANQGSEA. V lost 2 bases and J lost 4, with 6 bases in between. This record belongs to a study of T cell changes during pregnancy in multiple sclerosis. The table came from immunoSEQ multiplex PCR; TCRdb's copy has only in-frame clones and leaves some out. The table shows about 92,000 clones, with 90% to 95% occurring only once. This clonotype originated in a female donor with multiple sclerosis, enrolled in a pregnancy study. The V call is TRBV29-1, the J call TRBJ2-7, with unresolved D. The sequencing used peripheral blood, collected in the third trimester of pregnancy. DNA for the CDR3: TGCAGCGTTGAACAGACTTACGAGCAGTACTTC. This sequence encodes CSVEQTYEQYF.